The rows below give T cell receptor beta chains drawn from one sample of a study of blood T cell repertoires in COVID-19. Repertoires were generated with immunoSEQ multiplex PCR, while TCRdb's copy carries only in-frame clones and drops some. Of some 260,000 clones in the sample, 88% were seen once. Sample: peripheral blood. These receptor sequences come from a woman aged 25 to 39 with acute or convalescent COVID-19. CDR3s include the opening cysteine and the closing phenylalanine or tryptophan. Each record gives: V gene, clone size, D gene, J gene, CDR3 protein, CDR3 DNA. The D gene is left open where the match is weak. For some rows the clone size is stated as once, few or many, or as a class when expanded; others skip it.

>TRBV3-1/TRBV3-2|NA|NA|TRBJ2-5
CASSPLYGAGETQYF
TGTGCCAGCAGCCCACTTTACGGAGCTGGGGAGACCCAGTACTTC
>TRBV9|NA|TRBD1|TRBJ2-5
CASSPQGVTKTQYF
TGTGCCAGCAGCCCTCAGGGGGTGACGAAGACCCAGTACTTC
>TRBV9|NA|NA|TRBJ2-7
CASSPPNSYEQYF
TGTGCCAGCAGCCCCCCCAACTCCTACGAGCAGTACTTC
>TRBV7-8|NA|NA|TRBJ1-4
CASSSSGGTNEKLFF
TGTGCCAGCAGCTCCTCGGGGGGGACTAATGAAAAACTGTTTTTT
>TRBV10-3|NA|NA|TRBJ2-7
CAGGATHLREQYF
TGTGCTGGGGGGGCCACCCATTTAAGGGAGCAGTACTTC
>TRBV19|few|TRBD1|TRBJ2-7
CASSHDRGREQYF
TGTGCCAGTAGCCACGACAGGGGGCGGGAGCAGTACTTC
>TRBV19|NA|TRBD1|TRBJ2-7
CASSIAFPRDRHAYEQYF
TGTGCCAGTAGTATAGCTTTCCCAAGGGACAGGCATGCATACGAGCAGTACTTC
>TRBV20-1|NA|NA|TRBJ1-4
CSAPGNEKLFF
TGCAGTGCCCCGGGGAATGAAAAACTGTTTTTT
>TRBV19|NA|TRBD1|TRBJ2-5
CASSIGDRDQETQYF
TGTGCCAGTAGTATTGGGGACAGGGATCAAGAGACCCAGTACTTC
>TRBV6-5|once|TRBD2|TRBJ2-7
CASSKLATDEQYF
TGTGCCAGCAGCAAACTAGCGACCGACGAGCAGTACTTC
>TRBV27|NA|NA|TRBJ1-2
CASSLWGQGYGYTF
TGTGCCAGCAGTTTATGGGGGCAGGGGTATGGCTACACCTTC
>TRBV7-6|NA|NA|TRBJ1-1
CASSLSARELGMNTEAFF
TGTGCCAGCAGCTTAAGTGCCAGAGAGCTAGGAATGAACACTGAAGCTTTCTTT
>TRBV21-1|NA|NA|TRBJ1-3
CASSKVQGRGNTIYF
TGTGCCAGCAGCAAAGTACAGGGGCGAGGAAACACCATATATTTT
>TRBV4-2|NA|NA|TRBJ2-1
CASSQVLAGNEQFF
TGTGCCAGCAGCCAAGTCCTAGCTGGCAATGAGCAGTTCTTC
>TRBV5-1|NA|NA|TRBJ2-2
CASRYFPGIDTGELFF
TGCGCCAGCAGATACTTCCCAGGAATCGACACCGGGGAGCTGTTTTTT
>TRBV2|NA|TRBD2|TRBJ2-7
CASSEARLAGGPRAYEQYF
TGTGCCAGCAGTGAAGCGCGACTAGCGGGAGGGCCTCGGGCCTACGAGCAGTACTTC
>TRBV6-4|NA|NA|TRBJ2-1
CASSDSSAGTNEEQFF
TGTGCCAGCAGTGACTCGTCGGCGGGAACGAATGAAGAGCAGTTCTTC
>TRBV7-9|NA|NA|TRBJ2-1
CAGSLGSYNEQFF
TGTGCCGGCAGTCTAGGGAGCTACAATGAGCAGTTCTTC
>TRBV6-7|NA|NA|TRBJ1-5
CASSYSIFQGRHQPQHF
TGTGCCAGCAGTTACTCGATTTTTCAGGGGCGTCATCAGCCCCAGCATTTT
>TRBV7-9|few|NA|TRBJ2-2
CASSLKYTGELFF
TGTGCCAGCAGCTTAAAATATACCGGGGAGCTGTTTTTT
>TRBV30|NA|TRBD1|TRBJ2-7
CAWRNFRTGGAYEQYF
TGTGCCTGGAGGAACTTCCGGACAGGGGGCGCGTACGAGCAGTACTTC
>TRBV5-4|NA|TRBD2|TRBJ2-3
CASRLHRDGRTDTQYF
TGTGCCAGCAGACTTCATCGGGACGGGAGGACAGATACGCAGTATTTT
>TRBV7-9|NA|NA|TRBJ2-1
CASSLVENEQFF
TGTGCCAGCAGCTTAGTCGAGAATGAGCAGTTCTTC
>TRBV27|NA|TRBD1|TRBJ2-7
CASSPNKLRTGGNEQYF
TGTGCCAGCAGTCCAAATAAACTCCGGACAGGGGGGAACGAGCAGTACTTC
>TRBV20-1|NA|NA|TRBJ2-3
CSASSPDTQYF
TGCAGTGCGAGCTCCCCGGATACGCAGTATTTT
>TRBV4-3|few|NA|TRBJ2-1
CASSQDFEREQFF
TGCGCCAGCAGCCAAGATTTCGAGAGGGAGCAGTTCTTC
>TRBV9|NA|TRBD1|TRBJ1-1
CASSGAGTGGGGTEAFF
TGTGCCAGCAGCGGGGCCGGGACAGGGGGCGGCGGCACTGAAGCTTTCTTT
>TRBV6-6|NA|TRBD2|TRBJ2-1
CASSYGTTTSNNEQFF
TGTGCCAGCAGTTACGGGACTACAACGAGCAACAATGAGCAGTTCTTC
>TRBV6-5|NA|TRBD1|TRBJ1-5
CASSWTGGNQPQHF
TGTGCCAGCAGTTGGACAGGGGGCAATCAGCCCCAGCATTTT
>TRBV27|NA|TRBD1|TRBJ2-4
CASSAPGQRLNIQYF
TGTGCCAGCAGTGCCCCGGGACAGAGATTAAACATTCAGTACTTC
>TRBV7-8|once|TRBD2|TRBJ2-3
CASSLGAGGPDTQYF
TGTGCCAGCAGCTTAGGGGCGGGAGGGCCAGATACGCAGTATTTT
>TRBV19|once|NA|TRBJ2-5
CASTGSSSGTQYF
TGTGCCAGTACCGGATCCTCCAGCGGGACCCAGTACTTC
>TRBV18|NA|TRBD1|TRBJ1-5
CASSPPGQGRVQPQHF
TGTGCCAGCTCACCGCCGGGACAGGGTAGGGTTCAGCCCCAGCATTTT
>TRBV7-9|NA|TRBD2|TRBJ2-1
CASSLGGSYNEQFF
TGTGCCAGCAGCTTGGGAGGGTCCTACAATGAGCAGTTCTTC
>TRBV5-1|NA|NA|TRBJ2-1
CASRPGQIYNEQFF
TGCGCCAGCAGACCAGGACAGATATACAATGAGCAGTTCTTC
>TRBV6-5|NA|NA|TRBJ2-1
CASSLTGSANNEQFF
TGTGCCAGCAGTCTAACAGGGTCGGCGAATAATGAGCAGTTCTTC
>TRBV4-1|NA|TRBD2|TRBJ2-7
CASSAGAGVSYEQYF
TGCGCCAGCAGCGCTGGGGCGGGAGTTTCCTACGAGCAGTACTTC
>TRBV7-3|NA|TRBD2|TRBJ2-3
CASSLLVRETDTQYF
TGTGCCAGCAGCTTACTTGTGCGGGAGACAGATACGCAGTATTTT
>TRBV10-2|NA|NA|TRBJ2-1
CASMITSSLQFF
TGCGCCAGCATGATTACTAGCTCGTTGCAGTTCTTC
>TRBV7-8|NA|NA|TRBJ1-5
CASSSGTFNQPQHF
TGTGCCAGCAGCTCCGGGACATTTAATCAGCCCCAGCATTTT
>TRBV9|NA|TRBD1|TRBJ2-1
CASNGQGDNEQFF
TGTGCCAGTAACGGACAGGGGGACAATGAGCAGTTCTTC
>TRBV27|once|TRBD2|TRBJ2-3
CASSLLLAGGPDTQYF
TGTGCCAGCAGTTTACTGCTAGCGGGAGGCCCGGATACGCAGTATTTT